A selection of T cell receptor beta chains follows, all from one sample in a study of shared clonotypes between healthy human individuals. Some clones are missing from TCRdb's copy, which holds only in-frame ones; the method was immunoSEQ multiplex PCR. This sample has roughly 1 million clones, with about 84% found just once. Sequencing was performed on memory CD4+ T cells from PBMCs. These receptors were obtained from a young man in good health. Some clones in this sample may be carry-over from other donors' samples. Each CDR3 is given with its conserved first and last residue. A D gene is named only where the DNA matches it firmly. Expanded clones get a size class; other rows say once, few or many, or leave the size out.

>TRBJ1-2|16|few|TRBV9|NA
TGTGCCAGCAGCGTAGGGAAGGGGACCACTAACTATGGCTACACCTTC
CASSVGKGTTNYGYTF
>TRBJ2-7|14|NA|TRBV28|TRBD2
TGTGCCAGCATGGGAGCGGGAGGGTCCTACGAGCAGTACTTC
CASMGAGGSYEQYF
>TRBJ2-7|16|NA|TRBV19|TRBD1
TGTGCCAGTAGTACGACCCTCCGGGACAGGGGGTACGAGCAGTACTTC
CASSTTLRDRGYEQYF
>TRBJ1-5|13|few|TRBV28|NA
TGTGCCAGCAGTCCTGTGAGGGCACGGCCCCAGCATTTT
CASSPVRARPQHF
>TRBJ2-2|16|NA|TRBV7-9|NA
TGTGCCAGCAGCGAGCAGCGTCTCTATCGGTCCGGGGAGCTGTTTTTT
CASSEQRLYRSGELFF
>TRBJ1-4|11|NA|TRBV30|NA
TGTGCCTGGGGACCCGAAGAAAAACTGTTTTTT
CAWGPEEKLFF
>TRBJ2-2|15|NA|TRBV18|NA
TGTGCCAGCTCACCAGCAGGTGGGAACACCGGGGAGCTGTTTTTT
CASSPAGGNTGELFF
>TRBJ2-7|14|NA|TRBV18|TRBD2
TGTGCCAGCTCAGGCGGGAGCCCAAACTCCGAGCAGTACTTC
CASSGGSPNSEQYF
>TRBJ1-2|14|NA|TRBV30|NA
TGTGCCTGGAGTGTAGACCCAGTTAACTATGGCTACACCTTC
CAWSVDPVNYGYTF
>TRBJ2-7|16|NA|TRBV5-4|NA
TGTGCCAGCAGCTCAGATCCGTTTTTCAGAAGGGGCGAGCAGTACTTC
CASSSDPFFRRGEQYF
>TRBJ1-2|14|NA|TRBV5-6|NA
TGTGCCAGCAGCTCTCGGGGGCTTTACTATGGCTACACCTTC
CASSSRGLYYGYTF
>TRBJ2-7|18|few|TRBV27|TRBD1
TGTGCCAGCAGTAGAAGGGGACAGGGGGCGCTGCCTACCTACGAGCAGTACTTC
CASSRRGQGALPTYEQYF
>TRBJ2-7|16|NA|TRBV14|TRBD2
TGTGCCAGCAGCCCCCCTCCGCTAGCGGTTCTACTTGAGCAGTACTTC
CASSPPPLAVLLEQYF
>TRBJ2-7|13|few|TRBV11-2|NA
TGTGCCAGCAGCTTAGATCGGGTTCCCCCGCAGTACTTC
CASSLDRVPPQYF
>TRBJ2-5|19|NA|TRBV7-2|TRBD2
TGTGCCAGCAGCTTATTGGGGACCCGACTAGCGGTACCAGGAGAGACCCAGTACTTC
CASSLLGTRLAVPGETQYF
>TRBJ1-2|13|few|TRBV2|TRBD1
TGTGCCAGCAGCGGGACAGGGGGCCATGGCTACACCTTC
CASSGTGGHGYTF
>TRBJ2-5|15|NA|TRBV18|NA
TGTGCCAGCTCCCGGAGCGAAGGTATTGAAGAGACCCAGTACTTC
CASSRSEGIEETQYF
>TRBJ2-1|13|NA|TRBV10-3|NA
TGTGCCATCAGAAGTGGACAGAGCAATGAGCAGTTCTTC
CAIRSGQSNEQFF
>TRBJ1-3|17|NA|TRBV7-8|NA
TGTGCCAGCAGCTTAGAATTCGGCCCCCGCTCTGGAAACACCATATATTTT
CASSLEFGPRSGNTIYF
>TRBJ2-2|16|NA|TRBV27|TRBD1
TGTGCCAGCAGACCTTGGGACAGGGGGAACACCGGGGAGCTGTTTTTT
CASRPWDRGNTGELFF
>TRBJ2-2|14|NA|TRBV7-9|NA
TGTGCCAGCAGCTTAGCCGCAAATTCCGGGGAGCTGTTTTTT
CASSLAANSGELFF
>TRBJ1-3|15|NA|TRBV9|NA
TGTGCCAGCACCTCCTCTTCAGCCGCTGGAAACACCATATATTTT
CASTSSSAAGNTIYF
>TRBJ2-7|15|NA|TRBV18|TRBD2
TGTGCCAGCTCACCAGCTAGCGGGAGTACCTACGAGCAGTACTTC
CASSPASGSTYEQYF
>TRBJ2-7|14|NA|TRBV2|NA
TGTGCCAGCAGGTGGCAGGGGAGCTCCTACGAGCAGTACTTC
CASRWQGSSYEQYF
>TRBJ2-2|12|NA|TRBV27|NA
TGTGCCAGCAGACCCCGGGCCGGGGAGCTGTTTTTT
CASRPRAGELFF
>TRBJ2-6|18|NA|TRBV29-1|TRBD1
TGCAGCGTGGCGGTAGGGACAGGGGGTAATTCTGGGGCCAACGTCCTGACTTTC
CSVAVGTGGNSGANVLTF
>TRBJ1-1|14|NA|TRBV13|NA
TGTGCCAGCAGCTTATTCCTGGGGACTCCTGAAGCTTTCTTT
CASSLFLGTPEAFF